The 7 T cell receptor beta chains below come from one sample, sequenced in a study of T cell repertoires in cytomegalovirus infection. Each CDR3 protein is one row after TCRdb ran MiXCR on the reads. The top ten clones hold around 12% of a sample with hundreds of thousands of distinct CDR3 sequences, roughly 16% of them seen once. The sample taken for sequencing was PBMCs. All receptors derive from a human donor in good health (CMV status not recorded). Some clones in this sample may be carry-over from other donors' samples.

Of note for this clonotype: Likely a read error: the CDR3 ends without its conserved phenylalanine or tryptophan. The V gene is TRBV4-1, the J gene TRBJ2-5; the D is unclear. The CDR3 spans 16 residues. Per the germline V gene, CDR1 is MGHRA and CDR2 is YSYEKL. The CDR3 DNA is TGTGCCAGCAGCCAAGATGGAGCGCCGGCGTGGGGGACCCAGTACCTC. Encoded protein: CASSQDGAPAWGTQYL.

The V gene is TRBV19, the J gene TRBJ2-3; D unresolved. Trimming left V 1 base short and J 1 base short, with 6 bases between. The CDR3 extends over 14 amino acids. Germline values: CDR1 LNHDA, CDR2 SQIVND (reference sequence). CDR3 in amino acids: CASSIALGTDTQYF. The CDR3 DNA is TGTGCCAGTAGTATAGCCCTAGGCACAGATACGCAGTATTTT.

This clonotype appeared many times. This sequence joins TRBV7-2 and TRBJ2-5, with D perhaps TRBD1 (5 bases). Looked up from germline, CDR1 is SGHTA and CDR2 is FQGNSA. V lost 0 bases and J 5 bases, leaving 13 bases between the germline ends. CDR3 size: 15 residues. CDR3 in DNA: TGTGCCAGCAGCTTAGCGGGGTTAAAGGGGGAGACCCAGTACTTC. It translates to CASSLAGLKGETQYF. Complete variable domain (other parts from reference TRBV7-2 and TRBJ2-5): GAGVSQSPSNKVTEKGKDVELRCDPISGHTALYWYRQSLGQGLEFLIYFQGNSAPDKSGLPSDRFSAERTGGSVSTLTIQRTQQEDSAVYLCASSLAGLKGETQYFGPGTRLLVL.

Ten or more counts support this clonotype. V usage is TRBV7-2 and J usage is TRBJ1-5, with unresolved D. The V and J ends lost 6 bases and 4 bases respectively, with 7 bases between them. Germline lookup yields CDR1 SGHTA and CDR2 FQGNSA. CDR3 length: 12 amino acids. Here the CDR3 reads CASSRINQPQHF. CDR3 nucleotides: TGTGCCAGCAGTCGGATTAATCAGCCCCAGCATTTT.

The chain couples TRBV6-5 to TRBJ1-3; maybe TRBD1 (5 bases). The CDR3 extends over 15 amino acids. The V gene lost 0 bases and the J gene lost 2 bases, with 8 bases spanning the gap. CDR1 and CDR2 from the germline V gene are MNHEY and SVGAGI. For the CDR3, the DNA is TGTGCCAGCAGTTACTCAATGGGGGCTGGAAACACCATATATTTT. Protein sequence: CASSYSMGAGNTIYF.

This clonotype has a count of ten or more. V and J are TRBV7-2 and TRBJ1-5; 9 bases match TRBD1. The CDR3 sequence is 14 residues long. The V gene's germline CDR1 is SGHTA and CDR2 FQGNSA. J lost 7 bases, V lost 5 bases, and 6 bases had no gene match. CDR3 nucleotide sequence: TGTGCCAGCAGCCGACAGGGGGAAGGACAGCCCCAGCATTTT. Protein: CASSRQGEGQPQHF.

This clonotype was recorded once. The CDR3 loop reads CATSDPSSYNEQFF. DNA of the CDR3: TGTGCCACCAGTGACCCCAGCTCCTACAATGAGCAGTTCTTC. The chain joins TRBV24-1 to TRBJ2-1, with D uncertain. Per the germline V gene, CDR1 is KGHDR and CDR2 is SFDVKD. This CDR3 has 14 amino acids. V dropped 4 bases and J dropped 0 bases, with 6 bases sitting between them.